This T cell receptor (beta chain) came from a study of blood T cell repertoires in COVID-19. Study summary: From the United States, Italy and Spain came samples of acute and convalescent COVID-19.

Generated by immunoSEQ multiplex PCR, the TCRdb table keeps only in-frame clones and is missing some. The sample has about 100,000 clones, roughly 80% seen once. The CDR3 extends over 11 amino acids. Trimming cost V 12 bases and J 9 bases; bases outside gene matches: 9. Germline loops: CDR1 KGHDR, CDR2 SFDVKD. The rearrangement uses TRBV24-1 and TRBJ1-2, with TRBD1 matching over 7 bases. The sequence was obtained from a woman in her seventies with acute or convalescent COVID-19. Material for sequencing was peripheral blood. The CDR3 sequence: CAPPTGRSYTF. CDR3 DNA sequence: TGTGCCCCACCGACAGGGCGCAGCTACACCTTC.